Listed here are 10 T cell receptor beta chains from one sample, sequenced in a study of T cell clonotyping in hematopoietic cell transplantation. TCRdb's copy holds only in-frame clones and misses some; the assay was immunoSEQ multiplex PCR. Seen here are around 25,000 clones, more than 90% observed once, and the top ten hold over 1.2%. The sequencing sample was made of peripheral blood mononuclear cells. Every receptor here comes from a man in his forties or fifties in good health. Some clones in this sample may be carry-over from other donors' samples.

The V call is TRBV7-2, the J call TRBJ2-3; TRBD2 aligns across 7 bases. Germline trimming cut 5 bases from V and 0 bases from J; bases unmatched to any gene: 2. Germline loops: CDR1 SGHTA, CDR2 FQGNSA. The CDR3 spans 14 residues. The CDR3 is CASSPTSSTDTQYF. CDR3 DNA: TGTGCCAGCAGCCCGACTAGCAGCACAGATACGCAGTATTTT.

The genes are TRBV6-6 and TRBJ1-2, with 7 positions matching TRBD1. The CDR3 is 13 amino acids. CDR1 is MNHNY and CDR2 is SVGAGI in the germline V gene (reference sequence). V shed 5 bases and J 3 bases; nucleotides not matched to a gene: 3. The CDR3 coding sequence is TGTGCCAGCAGTCCCACAGGGGACTATGGCTACACCTTC. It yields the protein CASSPTGDYGYTF.

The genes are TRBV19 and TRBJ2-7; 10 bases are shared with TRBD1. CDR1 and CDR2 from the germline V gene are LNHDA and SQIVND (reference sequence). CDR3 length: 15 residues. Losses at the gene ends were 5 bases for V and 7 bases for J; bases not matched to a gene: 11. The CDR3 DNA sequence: TGTGCCAGTAGTGACCCGGGACAGGGGTTACGGGAGCAGTACTTC. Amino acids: CASSDPGQGLREQYF.

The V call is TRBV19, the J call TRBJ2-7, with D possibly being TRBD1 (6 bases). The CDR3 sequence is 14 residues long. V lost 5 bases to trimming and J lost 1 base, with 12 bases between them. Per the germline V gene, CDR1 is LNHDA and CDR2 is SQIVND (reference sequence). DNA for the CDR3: TGTGCCAGTAGTTCAACGACAGGTTCCTACGAGCAGTACTTC. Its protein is CASSSTTGSYEQYF.

This CDR3 is CASSQGALGTGGGKLFF. For the CDR3, the DNA is TGCGCCAGCAGCCAAGGGGCCTTAGGGACAGGGGGCGGAAAACTGTTTTTT. The chain couples TRBV4-1 to TRBJ1-4; TRBD1 aligns across 12 bases. CDR3 length: 17 amino acids. The V gene end was trimmed by 1 base and the J gene end by 10 bases; junction bases not matched to a gene: 10. Germline CDR1 MGHRA, CDR2 YSYEKL.

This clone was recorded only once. This CDR3 is CASSSSGEGQPQHF. The CDR3, as DNA: TGCGCCAGCAGCTCTTCAGGGGAGGGTCAGCCCCAGCATTTT. The chain links TRBV5-1 to TRBJ1-5; D may be TRBD1 (6 bases). This CDR3 has 14 residues. Looked up from germline, CDR1 is SGHRS and CDR2 is YFSETQ. The V end was cut by 3 bases, the J end by 6 bases, with 13 bases between.

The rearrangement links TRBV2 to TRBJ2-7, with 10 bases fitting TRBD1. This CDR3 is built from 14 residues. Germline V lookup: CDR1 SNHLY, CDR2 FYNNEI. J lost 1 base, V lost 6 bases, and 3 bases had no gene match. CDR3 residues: CASSRDRGSYEQYF. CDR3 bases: TGTGCCAGCAGCCGGGACAGGGGATCCTACGAGCAGTACTTC. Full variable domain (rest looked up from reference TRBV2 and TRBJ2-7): EPEVTQTPSHQVTQMGQEVILRCVPISNHLYFYWYRQILGQKVEFLVSFYNNEISEKSEIFDDQFSVERPDGSNFTLKIRSTKLEDSAMYFCASSRDRGSYEQYFGPGTRLTVT.

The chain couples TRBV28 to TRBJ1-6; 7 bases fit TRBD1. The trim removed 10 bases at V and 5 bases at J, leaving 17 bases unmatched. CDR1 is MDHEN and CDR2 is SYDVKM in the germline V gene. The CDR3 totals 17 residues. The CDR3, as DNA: TGTGCCATCCCACCCGACAGGGAGCGCCCTAATAATTCACCCCTCCACTTT. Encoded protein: CAIPPDRERPNNSPLHF. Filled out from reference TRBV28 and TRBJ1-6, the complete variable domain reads DVKVTQSSRYLVKRTGEKVFLECVQDMDHENMFWYRQDPGLGLRLIYFSYDVKMKEKGDIPEGYSVSREKKERFSLILESASTNQTSMYLCAIPPDRERPNNSPLHFGNGTRLTVT.

In nucleotides, the CDR3 is TGTGCCAGCAGTTCCTCACGGGTGGTCGATGGCTACACCTTC. Encoded protein: CASSSSRVVDGYTF. The chain links TRBV27 to TRBJ1-2; D is unclear. Germline loops: CDR1 MNHEY, CDR2 SMNVEV (reference sequence). The ends were cut back, 4 bases at V and 6 bases at J, with 15 bases in the middle. The length of the CDR3 is 14 residues.

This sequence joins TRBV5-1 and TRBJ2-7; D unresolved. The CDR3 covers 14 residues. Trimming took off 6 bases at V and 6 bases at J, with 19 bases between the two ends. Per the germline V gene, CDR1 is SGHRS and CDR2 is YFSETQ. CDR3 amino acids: CASTPQGSSSEQYF. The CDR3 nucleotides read TGCGCCAGCACACCTCAAGGGTCAAGCAGCGAGCAGTACTTC.